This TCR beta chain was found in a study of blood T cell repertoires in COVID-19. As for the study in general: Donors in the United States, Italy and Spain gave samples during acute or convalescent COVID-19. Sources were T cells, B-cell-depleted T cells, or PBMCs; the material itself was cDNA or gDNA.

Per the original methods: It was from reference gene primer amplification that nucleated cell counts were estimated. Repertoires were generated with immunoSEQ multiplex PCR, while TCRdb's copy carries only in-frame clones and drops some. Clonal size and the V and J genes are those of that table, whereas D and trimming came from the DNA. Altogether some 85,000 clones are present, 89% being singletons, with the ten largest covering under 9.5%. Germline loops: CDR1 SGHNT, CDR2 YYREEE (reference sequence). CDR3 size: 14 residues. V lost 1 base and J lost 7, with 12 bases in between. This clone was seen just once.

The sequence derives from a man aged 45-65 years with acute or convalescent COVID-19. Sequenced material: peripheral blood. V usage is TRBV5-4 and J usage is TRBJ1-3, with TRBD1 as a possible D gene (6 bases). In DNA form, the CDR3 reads TGTGCCAGCAGCTTGATGGGGGCCGCGAACACCATATATTTT. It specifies CASSLMGAANTIYF.